These 31 T cell receptor beta chains originate from one sample sequenced in a study of siplizumab effects on memory and regulatory T cells. Sequencing was performed with immunoSEQ multiplex PCR; in TCRdb, only in-frame clones are kept and a portion is missing. The data contain about 110,000 clones, roughly 91% of them singletons. Sequencing used CD4+ T cells sorted from blood. The source is a human donor in good health.

V is TRBV7-9 and J is TRBJ1-5, with D possibly matching TRBD1 (5 bases). V was shortened by 4 bases and J by 6 bases, with 10 bases between the two germline ends. Germline V gene sequence: CDR1 SEHNR, CDR2 FQNEAQ (reference sequence). The CDR3 extends over 13 amino acids. The CDR3 is CASSSGLPQPQHF. The CDR3 DNA reads TGTGCCAGCAGCTCAGGGTTGCCTCAGCCCCAGCATTTT.

The chain combines TRBV7-8 with TRBJ1-2, with D possibly matching TRBD1 (6 bases). V was trimmed by 1 base and J by 0 bases, leaving 12 bases between them. CDR3 length: 16 amino acids. In germline, CDR1 is SGHVS, CDR2 FQNEAQ. The chain's CDR3 is CASSLGRDTANYGYTF. The DNA of the CDR3 is TGTGCCAGCAGCTTAGGGCGGGACACAGCTAACTATGGCTACACCTTC.

The chain combines TRBV11-2 with TRBJ2-2; 7 bases agree with TRBD1. CDR1 SGHAT and CDR2 FQNNGV come from the germline V gene. The CDR3 is 15 residues long. Unmatched junction bases numbered 8, after V lost 5 bases and J lost 5 bases. The CDR3 bases are TGTGCCAGCAGCCCAAGACAGGGCCTAACCGGGGAGCTGTTTTTT. Protein sequence: CASSPRQGLTGELFF.

The rearrangement joins TRBV9 to TRBJ1-1; D may be TRBD1 (6 bases). The CDR3 totals 16 residues. Germline loops: CDR1 SGDLS, CDR2 YYNGEE. Trimming cost V 0 bases and J 5 bases, with 17 bases left between them. CDR3 sequence: CASSVGPARGGTEAFF. The CDR3 nucleotides read TGTGCCAGCAGCGTAGGCCCGGCCAGGGGTGGAACTGAAGCTTTCTTT.

The chain uses TRBV19 and TRBJ2-3; possible D gene TRBD2, 6 bases. CDR3 size: 14 residues. Trimming took 6 bases from V and 2 from J, leaving 12 bases between them. Germline CDR1 reads LNHDA; CDR2 reads SQIVND (reference sequence). As DNA, the CDR3 is TGTGCCAGTAGGGCTGGGGGACTCACAGATACGCAGTATTTT. It yields the protein CASRAGGLTDTQYF.

The V gene is TRBV15, the J gene TRBJ2-5; 14 bases are a match to TRBD2. CDR1 is LNHNV, CDR2 YYDKDF, per germline (reference sequence). V dropped 1 base and J dropped 5; count of bases not matched to a gene: 3. This CDR3 spans 16 amino acids. The CDR3 is CATSRGRLAGGETQYF. In nucleotides, the CDR3 is TGTGCCACCAGCAGAGGTAGACTAGCGGGAGGGGAGACCCAGTACTTC. Full variable domain (rest looked up from reference TRBV15 and TRBJ2-5): DAMVIQNPRYQVTQFGKPVTLSCSQTLNHNVMYWYQQKSSQAPKLLFHYYDKDFNNEADTPDNFQSRRPNTSFCFLDIRSPGLGDTAMYLCATSRGRLAGGETQYFGPGTRLLVL.

Only one count was recorded for this clone. The chain employs TRBV6-1 and TRBJ2-1; 10 nucleotides agree with TRBD2. CDR1 and CDR2 (germline): MNHNS, SASEGT. The trim removed 5 bases at V and 6 bases at J, leaving 4 bases unmatched. The CDR3 covers 14 residues. CDR3 in DNA: TGTGCCAGCAGTTTTCTAGCGGGGGTCAATGAGCAGTTCTTC. Its protein is CASSFLAGVNEQFF.

This chain links TRBV2 with TRBJ2-3, with TRBD1 identical over 7 bases. Germline V gene sequence: CDR1 SNHLY, CDR2 FYNNEI. The CDR3 covers 12 residues. The V segment lost 7 bases and the J segment 14 bases; nucleotides outside the gene matches: 12. The CDR3 coding sequence is TGTGCCAGCACCCTTGGGGGACAGAGAGCGTATTTT. Amino acid sequence: CASTLGGQRAYF.

This chain uses TRBV7-9 with TRBJ2-6, with TRBD2 as a possible D gene (6 bases). Germline CDR1 reads SEHNR; CDR2 reads FQNEAQ (reference sequence). The CDR3 runs 15 residues. The V end was cut by 4 bases, the J end by 0 bases, with 7 bases between. DNA for the CDR3: TGTGCCAGCAGCTCGCGGGGCTCTGGGGCCAACGTCCTGACTTTC. Its protein is CASSSRGSGANVLTF.

The J gene is TRBJ1-6, the V gene TRBV28; 8 positions match TRBD1. Germline lookup yields CDR1 MDHEN and CDR2 SYDVKM. Trimming took 6 bases from V and 6 from J; bases not matched to a gene: 7. The CDR3 is 15 amino acids. The CDR3 DNA is TGTGCCAGCAGCGACAGGGGATCCGGTAATTCACCCCTCCACTTT. Protein product: CASSDRGSGNSPLHF.

The chain joins TRBV2 to TRBJ1-4; 9 bases align to TRBD1. V lost 5 bases to trimming and J lost 8 bases; unmatched junction nucleotides: 9. The CDR3 is made up of 15 amino acids. Germline V gene sequence: CDR1 SNHLY, CDR2 FYNNEI. CDR3 nucleotides: TGTGCCAGCAGTCCGCCGGGACAGGGTGGCGAAAAACTGTTTTTT. It codes for CASSPPGQGGEKLFF.

V usage is TRBV18 and J usage is TRBJ2-5, with TRBD1 matching over 8 bases. With V trimmed by 3 bases and J by 2 bases, 5 bases remained unmatched. Germline lookup yields CDR1 KGHSH and CDR2 LQKENI. The CDR3 has 15 residues. The chain's CDR3 is CASSPGTGKQETQYF. In DNA, the CDR3 is TGTGCCAGCTCACCCGGGACAGGAAAACAAGAGACCCAGTACTTC. Complete variable domain (other parts from reference TRBV18 and TRBJ2-5): NAGVMQNPRHLVRRRGQEARLRCSPMKGHSHVYWYRQLPEEGLKFMVYLQKENIIDESGMPKERFSAEFPKEGPSILRIQQVVRGDSAAYFCASSPGTGKQETQYFGPGTRLLVL.

The chain joins TRBV5-4 to TRBJ2-3; 10 nucleotides match TRBD1. V shed 6 bases, J shed 3 bases, and the junction held 13 bases outside the gene matches. Per germline, CDR1 SGHNT and CDR2 YYREEE (reference sequence). The CDR3 contains 17 residues. CDR3 in amino acids: CASTPGSWTGGTDTQYF. DNA for the CDR3: TGTGCCAGCACCCCCGGGTCCTGGACAGGGGGAACAGATACGCAGTATTTT.

The chain is built from TRBV25-1 and TRBJ2-1; TRBD1 agrees at 8 bases. The CDR3 has 14 residues. From germline, CDR1 is MGHDK and CDR2 SYGVNS. J lost 2 bases, V lost 6 bases, and 3 bases had no gene match. In DNA, the CDR3 is TGTGCCAGCAGAGCAGGGGGCGCCTACAATGAGCAGTTCTTC. Translation: CASRAGGAYNEQFF. The variable domain in full, with the rest retrieved from reference TRBV25-1 and TRBJ2-1, is EADIYQTPRYLVIGTGKKITLECSQTMGHDKMYWYQQDPGMELHLIHYSYGVNSTEKGDLSSESTVSRIRTEHFPLTLESARPSHTSQYLCASRAGGAYNEQFFGPGTRLTVL.

This chain uses TRBV4-1 with TRBJ2-7; 8 bases are a match to TRBD2. The CDR3 length is 15 residues. J was trimmed by 6 bases and V by 2 bases; bases with no gene match: 9. The germline V gene encodes CDR1 MGHRA and CDR2 YSYEKL. The CDR3 protein is CASSQSGLGSREQYF. CDR3 nucleotide sequence: TGCGCCAGCAGCCAATCGGGACTAGGATCGCGCGAGCAGTACTTC.

CDR3 protein: CASSTGARGASYNEQFF. The CDR3 DNA sequence: TGTGCCAGTAGTACCGGGGCACGGGGGGCCTCGTACAATGAGCAGTTCTTC. The chain joins TRBV19 to TRBJ2-1; a possible D gene is TRBD2 (7 bases). Germline CDR1 reads LNHDA; CDR2 reads SQIVND (reference sequence). The CDR3 is 17 residues long. The V end lost 4 bases, the J end lost 4 bases, and 20 bases lay between the germline ends. Full variable domain (remainder filled in from reference TRBV19 and TRBJ2-1): DGGITQSPKYLFRKEGQNVTLSCEQNLNHDAMYWYRQDPGQGLRLIYYSQIVNDFQKGDIAEGYSVSREKKESFPLTVTSAQKNPTAFYLCASSTGARGASYNEQFFGPGTRLTVL.

The chain recombines TRBV6-5 with TRBJ2-2; perhaps TRBD2 as D (6 bases). The V end lost 6 bases, the J end lost 6 bases, and 11 bases lay between the germline ends. CDR1 and CDR2 (germline): MNHEY, SVGAGI. The CDR3 is made up of 13 amino acids. The CDR3: CASRSGVSGELFF. Here the CDR3 DNA reads TGTGCCAGCAGGTCGGGGGTCTCCGGGGAGCTGTTTTTT.

V is TRBV7-2 and J is TRBJ2-7; 8 nucleotides match TRBD1. Germline V gene sequence: CDR1 SGHTA, CDR2 FQGNSA. The CDR3 covers 16 residues. V lost 5 bases to trimming and J lost 0 bases; unmatched junction nucleotides: 9. CDR3 coding DNA: TGTGCCAGCAGCCCTCGGGACAGGCTGAGCTCCTACGAGCAGTACTTC. As protein: CASSPRDRLSSYEQYF. Supplemented by reference TRBV7-2 and TRBJ2-7, the full variable domain reads GAGVSQSPSNKVTEKGKDVELRCDPISGHTALYWYRQSLGQGLEFLIYFQGNSAPDKSGLPSDRFSAERTGGSVSTLTIQRTQQEDSAVYLCASSPRDRLSSYEQYFGPGTRLTVT.

V and J are TRBV7-3 and TRBJ2-3, with TRBD2 as a possible D gene (6 bases). In germline, CDR1 is SGHTA, CDR2 FQGTGA. CDR3 size: 15 residues. With 5 bases removed from V and 2 bases from J, the gap between germline ends came to 14 bases. CDR3 DNA: TGTGCCAGCAGCCTAGGACTATCCTACACAGATACGCAGTATTTT. This gives the protein CASSLGLSYTDTQYF.

This clone showed up just once. This chain joins TRBV30 and TRBJ2-5, with D tentatively TRBD1 (5 bases). CDR1 is GTSNPN, CDR2 SVGIG, per germline (reference sequence). This CDR3 region has 12 residues. Trimming took 0 bases from V and 7 from J, leaving 9 bases between them. CDR3 protein: CAWSVPRGTQYF. CDR3 sequence (DNA): TGTGCCTGGAGTGTTCCAAGGGGGACCCAGTACTTC. The full variable domain, rest sourced from reference TRBV30 and TRBJ2-5, is SQTIHQWPATLVQPVGSPLSLECTVEGTSNPNLYWYRQAAGRGLQLLFYSVGIGQISSEVPQNLSASRPQDRQFILSSKKLLLSDSGFYLCAWSVPRGTQYFGPGTRLLVL.

The chain employs TRBV4-1 and TRBJ1-5; TRBD1 matches at 8 bases. The CDR3 loop spans 14 amino acids. Germline V gives CDR1 MGHRA, CDR2 YSYEKL. The junction had 4 bases not matched to a gene; V was cut back by 5 bases and J by 4 bases. CDR3 nucleotide sequence: TGCGCCAGCAGCTATCGGACAGGGAATCAGCCCCAGCATTTT. Translation gives CASSYRTGNQPQHF.

V usage is TRBV5-5 and J usage is TRBJ1-2, with D tentatively TRBD1 (5 bases). V shed 0 bases and J shed 5 bases, with 8 bases lying between them. Germline CDR1 is SGHKS and CDR2 is YYEKEE (reference sequence). The CDR3 spans 13 residues. CDR3: CASSLVGGYGYTF. Written as DNA, the CDR3 is TGTGCCAGCAGCTTGGTGGGGGGATATGGCTACACCTTC.

The gene calls are TRBV7-2 and TRBJ2-1, with D possibly called TRBD1 or TRBD2 (6 bases each). This CDR3 comprises 15 residues. The germline V and J ends were trimmed by 5 bases and 4 bases, with 15 bases remaining between them. Per germline, CDR1 SGHTA and CDR2 FQGNSA. Here the CDR3 reads CASSPRGGQYNEQFF. The DNA for the CDR3 is TGTGCCAGCAGCCCCCGAGGGGGGCAATACAATGAGCAGTTCTTC. The variable domain in full, completed from reference TRBV7-2 and TRBJ2-1, reads GAGVSQSPSNKVTEKGKDVELRCDPISGHTALYWYRQSLGQGLEFLIYFQGNSAPDKSGLPSDRFSAERTGGSVSTLTIQRTQQEDSAVYLCASSPRGGQYNEQFFGPGTRLTVL.

In regard to this clone: No DNA is shown, since the ends of the CDR3 on it are uncertain; the CDR3 is the one TCRdb lists. This chain connects TRBV30 to TRBJ2-7. The CDR3 numbers 13 amino acids, ends counted. CDR1 and CDR2 (germline): GTSNPN, SVGIG (reference sequence). The CDR3 spells CAWSVFGAGEQYF.

The chain employs TRBV2 and TRBJ2-7; weak D call: TRBD2 (5 bases). Looked up from germline, CDR1 is SNHLY and CDR2 is FYNNEI. The CDR3 extends over 14 amino acids. V lost 4 bases, J lost 6 bases, and 16 bases lay in between. The CDR3 nucleotides read TGTGCCAGCAGTGTGTTAGTCCCAACTAGCGAGCAGTACTTC. It codes for CASSVLVPTSEQYF.

The chain couples TRBV6-5 to TRBJ1-2; the D is unclear. The CDR3 has 13 residues. Trimming removed 4 bases at V and 4 bases at J, with 10 bases between. Germline V gene data show CDR1 as MNHEY and CDR2 as SVGAGI. The CDR3 DNA reads as TGTGCCAGCAGTTGGGAAGCGGGCTATGGCTACACCTTC. Translated: CASSWEAGYGYTF.

This sequence joins TRBV9 and TRBJ2-5, with D perhaps matching TRBD2 (6 bases). The CDR3 extends over 16 amino acids. Germline CDR1 reads SGDLS; CDR2 reads YYNGEE. The germline V and J ends were trimmed by 0 bases and 2 bases, with 14 bases remaining between them. CDR3 DNA sequence: TGTGCCAGCAGCGTAGCTACTGCGGGGCAACAAGAGACCCAGTACTTC. Translating it yields CASSVATAGQQETQYF.

This chain joins TRBV7-8 and TRBJ2-5, with TRBD2 matching 8 bases. The DNA end is a closer match to TRBJ2-7, so the J assignment may be wrong. CDR1 and CDR2 from the germline V gene are SGHVS and FQNEAQ. There are 15 residues in the CDR3. The DNA for the CDR3 is TGTGCCAGCAGCCTCAGAGCGGGAGACTCCTACGAGCAGTACTTC. Its protein is CASSLRAGDSYEQYF.

This chain uses TRBV30 with TRBJ1-2; no clear D. The CDR3 sequence is 12 residues long. Trimming left V 0 bases short and J 2 bases short, with 4 bases between. From germline, CDR1 is GTSNPN and CDR2 SVGIG (reference sequence). CDR3 in amino acids: CAWSVSNYGYTF. CDR3 in DNA: TGTGCCTGGAGTGTTTCGAACTATGGCTACACCTTC.

This chain links TRBV19 with TRBJ2-3; 11 positions agree with TRBD2. The CDR3 has 16 residues. The trim removed 9 bases at V and 0 bases at J, leaving 8 bases unmatched. Looked up from germline, CDR1 is LNHDA and CDR2 is SQIVND (reference sequence). For the CDR3, the DNA is TGTGCCAGCCGACCGGGACTAGCGGCTAGCACAGATACGCAGTATTTT. It yields the protein CASRPGLAASTDTQYF.

V gene TRBV18 combines with J gene TRBJ2-1, with TRBD2 identical over 9 bases. Germline V gene data show CDR1 as KGHSH and CDR2 as LQKENI. The CDR3 is made up of 17 amino acids. The ends lost 4 bases at V and 3 bases at J; junction bases unmatched: 10. The CDR3 DNA is TGTGCCAGCTCACGACAGTCGACTAGCGGCCACTACAATGAGCAGTTCTTC. Residues: CASSRQSTSGHYNEQFF.